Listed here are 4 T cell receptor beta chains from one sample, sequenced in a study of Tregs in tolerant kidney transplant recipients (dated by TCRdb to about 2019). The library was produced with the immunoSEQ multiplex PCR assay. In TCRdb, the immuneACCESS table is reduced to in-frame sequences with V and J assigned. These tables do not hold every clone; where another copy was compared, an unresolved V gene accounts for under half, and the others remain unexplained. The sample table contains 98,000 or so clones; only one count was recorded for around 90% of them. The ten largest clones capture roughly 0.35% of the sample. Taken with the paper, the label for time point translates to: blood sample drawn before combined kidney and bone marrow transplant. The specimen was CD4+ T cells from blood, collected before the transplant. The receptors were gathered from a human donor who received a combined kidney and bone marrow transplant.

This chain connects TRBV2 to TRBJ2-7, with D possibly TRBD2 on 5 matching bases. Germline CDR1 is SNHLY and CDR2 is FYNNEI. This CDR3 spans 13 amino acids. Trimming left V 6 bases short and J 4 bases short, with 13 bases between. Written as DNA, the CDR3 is TGTGCCAGCAGGGTCGAAGGACTTTACGAGCAGTACTTC. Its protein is CASRVEGLYEQYF.

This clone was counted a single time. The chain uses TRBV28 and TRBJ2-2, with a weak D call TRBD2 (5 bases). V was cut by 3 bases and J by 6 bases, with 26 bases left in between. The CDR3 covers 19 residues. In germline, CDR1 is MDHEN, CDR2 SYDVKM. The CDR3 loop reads CASSFFGVGLLSYAGELFF. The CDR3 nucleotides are TGTGCCAGCAGTTTCTTCGGGGTGGGCTTACTGTCGTACGCCGGGGAGCTGTTTTTT.

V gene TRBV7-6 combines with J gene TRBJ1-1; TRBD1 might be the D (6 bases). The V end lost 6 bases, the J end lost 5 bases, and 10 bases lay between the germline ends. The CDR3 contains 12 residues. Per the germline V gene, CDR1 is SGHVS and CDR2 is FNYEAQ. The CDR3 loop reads CASSPGATEAFF. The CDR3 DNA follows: TGTGCCAGCAGTCCAGGGGCGACTGAAGCTTTCTTT.

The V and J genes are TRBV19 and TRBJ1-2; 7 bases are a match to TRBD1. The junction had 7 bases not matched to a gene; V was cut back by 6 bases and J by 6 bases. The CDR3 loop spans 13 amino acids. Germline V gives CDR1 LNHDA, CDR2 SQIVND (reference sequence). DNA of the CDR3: TGTGCCAGTAGGAGAGGGGGCAATGATGGCTACACCTTC. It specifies CASRRGGNDGYTF. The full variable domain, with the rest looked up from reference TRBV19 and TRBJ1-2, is DGGITQSPKYLFRKEGQNVTLSCEQNLNHDAMYWYRQDPGQGLRLIYYSQIVNDFQKGDIAEGYSVSREKKESFPLTVTSAQKNPTAFYLCASRRGGNDGYTFGSGTRLTVV.